This T cell receptor (beta chain) emerged from a study of T cells in Graves' hyperthyroidism and ophthalmopathy. Amplified regions were TCR beta CDR3 sequences from RNA transcripts. A set of HTBI primers served as the primers for a first-round RT-PCR of the TCR CDR3. MiXCR, applied by TCRdb to the multiplex PCR reads, yields one record per CDR3 protein. The repertoire includes some 600,000 distinct CDR3 sequences, roughly 46% of them detected once, and just over 8% sits in the top ten. CDR3 size: 16 residues. Germline V CDR1 and CDR2: PRHDT, FYEKMQ (reference sequence). The V and J ends lost 6 bases and 4 bases, in that order; junction bases with no gene match: 12.

The chain has TRBV13 and TRBJ1-5; 7 positions agree with TRBD1. Sequencing input: peripheral blood or thyroid tissue (not recorded which). The origin of this receptor is a woman aged 18-30 years with Graves' hyperthyroidism. CDR3 DNA: TGTGCCAGCAGGCTCCTCCTCGGACAGGTTAATCAGCCCCAGCATTTT. Its protein product is CASRLLLGQVNQPQHF.